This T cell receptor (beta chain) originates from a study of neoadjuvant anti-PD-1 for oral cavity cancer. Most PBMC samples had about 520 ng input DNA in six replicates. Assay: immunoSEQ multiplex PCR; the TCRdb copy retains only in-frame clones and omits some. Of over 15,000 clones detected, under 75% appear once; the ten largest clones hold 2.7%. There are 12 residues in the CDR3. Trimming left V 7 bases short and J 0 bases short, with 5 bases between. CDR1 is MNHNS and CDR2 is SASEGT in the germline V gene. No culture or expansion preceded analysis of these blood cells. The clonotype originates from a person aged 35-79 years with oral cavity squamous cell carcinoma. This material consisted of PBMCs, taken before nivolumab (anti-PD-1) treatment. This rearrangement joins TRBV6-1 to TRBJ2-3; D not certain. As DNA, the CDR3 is TGTGCCAGCACTGGGAGCACAGATACGCAGTATTTT. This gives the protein CASTGSTDTQYF.